The present T cell receptor (beta chain) was sequenced within a study of neoadjuvant anti-PD-1 for oral cavity cancer. Profiled with immunoSEQ multiplex PCR; TCRdb holds only in-frame clones, not every one. Here the sample spans about 72,000 clones, about 86% being singletons. The TCR sequence derives from a person aged 35-79 years with oral cavity squamous cell carcinoma. Source: PBMCs, taken before nivolumab (anti-PD-1) treatment.

The CDR3 sequence: CASSETAGTEAFF. The CDR3 region has the DNA TGTGCCAGCAGTGAAACAGCGGGGACTGAAGCTTTCTTT. This rearrangement joins TRBV6-1 to TRBJ1-1; D is undetermined. Germline loops: CDR1 MNHNS, CDR2 SASEGT. Trimming left V 2 bases short and J 5 bases short, with 9 bases between. The CDR3 extends over 13 amino acids.